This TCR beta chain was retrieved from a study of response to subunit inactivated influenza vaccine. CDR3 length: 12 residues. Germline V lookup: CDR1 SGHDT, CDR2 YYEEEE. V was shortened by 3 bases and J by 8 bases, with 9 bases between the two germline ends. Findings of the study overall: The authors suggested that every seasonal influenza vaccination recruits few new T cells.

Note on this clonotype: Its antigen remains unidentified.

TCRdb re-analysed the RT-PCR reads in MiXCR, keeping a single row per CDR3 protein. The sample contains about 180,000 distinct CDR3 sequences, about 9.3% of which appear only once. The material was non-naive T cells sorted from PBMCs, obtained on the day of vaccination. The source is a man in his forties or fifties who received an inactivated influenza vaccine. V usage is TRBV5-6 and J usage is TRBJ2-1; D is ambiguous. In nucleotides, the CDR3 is TGTGCCAGCAGCTATGGGGTTGATGAGCAGTTCTTC. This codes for CASSYGVDEQFF.